The subject of this entry is one T cell receptor (beta chain). This record comes from a study of monozygotic twins with inflammatory bowel disease. TCRdb re-called the 5' RACE reads and catalogs CDR3 proteins one per entry, DNA excluded. The table for this sample gives approximately 140,000 distinct CDR3 sequences. CDR1 KGHSH and CDR2 LQKENI come from the germline V gene. The CDR3 covers 14 residues. The clonotype was recovered from a human donor with ulcerative colitis or Crohn's disease, or a healthy co-twin of an affected twin (not recorded which). The V call is TRBV18, the J call TRBJ2-5; TCRdb designates TRBD1, a call that cannot be tested without DNA. Sequencing used blood. The chain's CDR3 is CASSPGTAPETQYF.